One and the same sample provided the 11 T cell receptor beta chains below, sequenced in a study of cytomegalovirus exposure and HLA in healthy donors. Primers: 60 Vbeta forward and 13 Jbeta reverse. Data came from immunoSEQ multiplex PCR; TCRdb stores just in-frame clones and leaves some out. The sample contains about 190,000 clones, approximately 79% of which appear only once. Input material: PBMCs. These receptor sequences come from a young woman in good health and CMV-seronegative.

The CDR3 DNA is TGTGCCAGCAGCTTAGGGACTAGCGGGAGGGGCACAGATACGCAGTATTTT. Amino acid sequence: CASSLGTSGRGTDTQYF. This chain connects TRBV7-8 to TRBJ2-3; 15 bases line up with TRBD2. After removal of 1 base from V and 1 base from J, the junction contained 0 bases not matched to a gene. This CDR3 spans 17 amino acids. Germline V gene data show CDR1 as SGHVS and CDR2 as FQNEAQ.

This clone was observed a single time. The chain employs TRBV29-1 and TRBJ2-6, with TRBD1 matching 11 bases. V was clipped by 6 bases and J by 2 bases; unmatched bases: 9. The CDR3 totals 17 residues. Per the germline V gene, CDR1 is SQVTM and CDR2 is ANQGSEA. CDR3 in amino acids: CSVTGTGGLTGANVLTF. CDR3 nucleotide sequence: TGCAGCGTGACCGGGACAGGGGGTCTTACTGGGGCCAACGTCCTGACTTTC.

The V call is TRBV5-4, the J call TRBJ2-3; no definite D call. V was shortened by 0 bases and J by 1 base, with 9 bases between the two germline ends. In germline, CDR1 is SGHNT, CDR2 YYREEE (reference sequence). This CDR3 has 15 amino acids. CDR3 bases: TGTGCCAGCAGCTTGGCGCGAGGTGGCACAGATACGCAGTATTTT. It is translated as CASSLARGGTDTQYF.

This clone has just a few counts. The gene calls are TRBV6-5 and TRBJ1-2, with unresolved D. The V and J ends lost 8 bases and 4 bases respectively, with 8 bases between them. The CDR3 has 11 residues. CDR1 and CDR2 (germline): MNHEY, SVGAGI. The CDR3: CASEGGYGYTF. CDR3 DNA: TGTGCCAGCGAGGGAGGCTATGGCTACACCTTC.

This chain uses TRBV19 with TRBJ1-5, with 7 positions matching TRBD1. Looked up from germline, CDR1 is LNHDA and CDR2 is SQIVND (reference sequence). After removal of 6 bases from V and 1 base from J, the junction contained 6 bases not matched to a gene. The CDR3 is made up of 15 amino acids. CDR3 DNA: TGTGCCAGTAGATGGGGACAGACGAGCAATCAGCCCCAGCATTTT. Residues: CASRWGQTSNQPQHF.

J is TRBJ1-3 and V is TRBV6-1; D might be TRBD1 (6 bases). Germline lookup yields CDR1 MNHNS and CDR2 SASEGT. The CDR3 consists of 14 residues. V dropped 1 base and J dropped 4 bases, with 8 bases sitting between them. The CDR3 spells CASSEGGGGNTIYF. The CDR3 DNA reads TGTGCCAGCAGTGAAGGAGGGGGAGGAAACACCATATATTTT.

The J gene is TRBJ1-5, the V gene TRBV18; D unresolved. The CDR3 loop spans 15 amino acids. V lost 2 bases, J lost 5 bases, and 13 bases lay in between. Per the germline V gene, CDR1 is KGHSH and CDR2 is LQKENI. The CDR3 bases are TGTGCCAGCTCACCATCCGAGGGAAGGGATCAGCCCCAGCATTTT. This encodes CASSPSEGRDQPQHF.

The chain is built from TRBV7-2 and TRBJ2-5; TRBD2 aligns across 13 bases. After removal of 1 base from V and 2 bases from J, the junction contained 1 base not matched to a gene. This CDR3 spans 16 amino acids. Germline CDR1 is SGHTA and CDR2 is FQGNSA. In DNA, the CDR3 is TGTGCCAGCAGCTTAGGGGGACTAGCGGGGCAAGAGACCCAGTACTTC. Its translation: CASSLGGLAGQETQYF. Together with reference TRBV7-2 and TRBJ2-5, the CDR3 gives the full variable domain: GAGVSQSPSNKVTEKGKDVELRCDPISGHTALYWYRQSLGQGLEFLIYFQGNSAPDKSGLPSDRFSAERTGGSVSTLTIQRTQQEDSAVYLCASSLGGLAGQETQYFGPGTRLLVL.

The chain has TRBV12-2 and TRBJ1-5; TRBD1, the D gene given by the table, was not confirmed from the DNA. TRBV12-2 is listed as a pseudogene. CDR3 size: 16 residues. CDR3 in amino acids: CASRQSRQGVFQPQHF. The CDR3 region has the DNA TGTGCAAGTCGCCAGTCCCGACAGGGAGTATTTCAGCCCCAGCATTTT.

In DNA form, the CDR3 reads TGTGCCAGCAGTTTATGCTTTGCGGGACAGGGGACTTTTAGCAATCAGCCCCAGCATTTT. It translates to CASSLCFAGQGTFSNQPQHF. The chain is built from TRBV28 and TRBJ1-5; 10 bases fit TRBD1. This CDR3 is built from 20 residues. Germline V gives CDR1 MDHEN, CDR2 SYDVKM. V was pared by 0 bases and J by 0 bases, with 11 bases of the junction left unmatched. Looking up the rest from reference TRBV28 and TRBJ1-5 gives the full variable domain: DVKVTQSSRYLVKRTGEKVFLECVQDMDHENMFWYRQDPGLGLRLIYFSYDVKMKEKGDIPEGYSVSREKKERFSLILESASTNQTSMYLCASSLCFAGQGTFSNQPQHFGDGTRLSIL.

The chain employs TRBV28 and TRBJ2-5; 8 bases line up with TRBD1. V gave up 5 bases and J gave up 5 bases; unmatched junction bases: 13. Looked up from germline, CDR1 is MDHEN and CDR2 is SYDVKM. The CDR3 contains 16 residues. CDR3 sequence reads: CASSQQGGGELETQYF. The CDR3 bases are TGTGCCAGCAGTCAACAGGGGGGTGGGGAATTGGAGACCCAGTACTTC.